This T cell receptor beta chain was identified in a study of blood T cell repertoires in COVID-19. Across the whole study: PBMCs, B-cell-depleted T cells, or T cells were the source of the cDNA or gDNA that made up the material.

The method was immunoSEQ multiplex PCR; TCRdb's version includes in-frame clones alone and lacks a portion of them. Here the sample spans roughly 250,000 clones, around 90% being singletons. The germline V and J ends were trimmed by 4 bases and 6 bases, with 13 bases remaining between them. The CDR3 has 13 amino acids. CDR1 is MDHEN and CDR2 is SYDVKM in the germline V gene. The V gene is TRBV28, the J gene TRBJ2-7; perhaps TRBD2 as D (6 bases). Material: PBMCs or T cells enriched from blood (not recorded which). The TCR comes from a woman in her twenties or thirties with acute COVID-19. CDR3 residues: CASSYARGSEQYF. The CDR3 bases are TGTGCCAGCAGTTACGCCCGGGGGTCCGAGCAGTACTTC.